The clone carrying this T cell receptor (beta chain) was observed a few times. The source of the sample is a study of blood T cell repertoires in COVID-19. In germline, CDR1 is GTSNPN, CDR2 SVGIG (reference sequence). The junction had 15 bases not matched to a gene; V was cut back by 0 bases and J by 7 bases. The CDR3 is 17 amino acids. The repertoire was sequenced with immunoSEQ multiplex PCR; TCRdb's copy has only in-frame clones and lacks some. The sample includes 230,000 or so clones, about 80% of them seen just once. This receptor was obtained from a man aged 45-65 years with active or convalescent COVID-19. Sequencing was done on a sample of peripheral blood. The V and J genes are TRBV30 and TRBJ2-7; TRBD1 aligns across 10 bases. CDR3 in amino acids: CAWSVTWRTGGEGEQYF. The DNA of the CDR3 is TGTGCCTGGAGTGTAACTTGGAGGACAGGGGGTGAGGGGGAGCAGTACTTC.